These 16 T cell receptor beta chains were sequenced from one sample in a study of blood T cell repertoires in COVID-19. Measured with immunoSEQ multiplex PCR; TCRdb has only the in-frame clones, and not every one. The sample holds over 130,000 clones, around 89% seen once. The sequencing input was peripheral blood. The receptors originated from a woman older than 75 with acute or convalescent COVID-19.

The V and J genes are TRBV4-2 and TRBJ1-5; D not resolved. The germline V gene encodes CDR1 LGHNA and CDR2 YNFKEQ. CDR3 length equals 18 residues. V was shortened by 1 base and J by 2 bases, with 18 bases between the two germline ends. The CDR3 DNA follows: TGTGCCAGCAGCCAAGTTATCTGGGGAGTAGGAGGCAATCAGCCCCAGCATTTT. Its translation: CASSQVIWGVGGNQPQHF.

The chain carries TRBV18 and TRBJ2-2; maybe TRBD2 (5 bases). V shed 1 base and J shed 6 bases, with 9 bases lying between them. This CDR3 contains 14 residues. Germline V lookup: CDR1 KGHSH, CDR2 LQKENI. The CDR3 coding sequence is TGTGCCAGCTCACCACTAAGCGGTCCCGGGGAGCTGTTTTTT. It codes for CASSPLSGPGELFF.

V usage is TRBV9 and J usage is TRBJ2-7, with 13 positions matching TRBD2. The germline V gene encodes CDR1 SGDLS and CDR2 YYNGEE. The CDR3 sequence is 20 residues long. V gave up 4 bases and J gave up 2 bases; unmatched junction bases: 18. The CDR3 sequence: CASSHTTTSGTSGDAYEQYF. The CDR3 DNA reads TGTGCCAGCAGCCACACAACTACCAGCGGGACTAGCGGGGACGCCTACGAGCAGTACTTC.

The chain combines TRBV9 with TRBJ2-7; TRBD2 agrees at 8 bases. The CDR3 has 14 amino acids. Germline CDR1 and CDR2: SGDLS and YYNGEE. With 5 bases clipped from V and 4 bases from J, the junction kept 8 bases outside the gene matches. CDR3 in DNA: TGTGCCAGCAGTGACGGTGCGGGGGGATACGAGCAGTACTTC. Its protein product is CASSDGAGGYEQYF.

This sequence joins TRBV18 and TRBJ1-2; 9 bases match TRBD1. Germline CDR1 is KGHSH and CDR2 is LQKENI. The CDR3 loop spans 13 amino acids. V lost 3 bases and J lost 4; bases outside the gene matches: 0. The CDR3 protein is CASSPGQGYGYTF. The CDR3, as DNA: TGTGCCAGCTCACCGGGACAGGGCTATGGCTACACCTTC.

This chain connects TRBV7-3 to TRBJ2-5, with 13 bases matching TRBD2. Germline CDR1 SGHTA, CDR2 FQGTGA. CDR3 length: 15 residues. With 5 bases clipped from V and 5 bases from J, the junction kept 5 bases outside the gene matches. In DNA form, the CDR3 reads TGTGCCAGCAGCCCGACTAGCGGGGGGCGGGAGACCCAGTACTTC. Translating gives CASSPTSGGRETQYF.

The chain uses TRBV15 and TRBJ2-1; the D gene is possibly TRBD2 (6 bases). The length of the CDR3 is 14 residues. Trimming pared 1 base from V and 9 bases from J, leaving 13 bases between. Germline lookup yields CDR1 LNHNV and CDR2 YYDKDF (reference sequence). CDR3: CATSRGGQGGEQFF. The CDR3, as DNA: TGTGCCACCAGCAGAGGTGGGCAGGGAGGTGAGCAGTTCTTC.

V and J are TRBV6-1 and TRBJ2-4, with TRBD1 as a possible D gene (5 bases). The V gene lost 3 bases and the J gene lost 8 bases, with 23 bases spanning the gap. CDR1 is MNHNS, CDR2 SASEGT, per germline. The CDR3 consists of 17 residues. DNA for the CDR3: TGTGCCAGCAGTGATCCGGCGAGCAGCATGATAGGGGACATTCAGTACTTC. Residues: CASSDPASSMIGDIQYF.

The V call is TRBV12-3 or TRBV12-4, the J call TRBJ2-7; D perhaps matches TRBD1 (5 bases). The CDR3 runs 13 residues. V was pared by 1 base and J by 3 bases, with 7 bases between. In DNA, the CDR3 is TGTGCCAGCAGTTTAGAGGGGTACTACGAGCAGTACTTC. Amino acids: CASSLEGYYEQYF.

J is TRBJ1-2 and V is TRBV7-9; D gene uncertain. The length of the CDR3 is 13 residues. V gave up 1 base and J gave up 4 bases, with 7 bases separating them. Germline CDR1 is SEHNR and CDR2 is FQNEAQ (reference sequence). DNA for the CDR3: TGTGCCAGCAGCTTAGAACAGTCCTATGGCTACACCTTC. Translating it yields CASSLEQSYGYTF.

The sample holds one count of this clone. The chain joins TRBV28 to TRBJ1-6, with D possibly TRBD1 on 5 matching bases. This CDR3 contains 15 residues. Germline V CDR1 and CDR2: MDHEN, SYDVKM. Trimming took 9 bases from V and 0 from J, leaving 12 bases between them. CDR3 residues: CASGGGSSYNSPLHF. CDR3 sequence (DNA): TGTGCCAGTGGGGGGGGTAGCTCCTATAATTCACCCCTCCACTTT.

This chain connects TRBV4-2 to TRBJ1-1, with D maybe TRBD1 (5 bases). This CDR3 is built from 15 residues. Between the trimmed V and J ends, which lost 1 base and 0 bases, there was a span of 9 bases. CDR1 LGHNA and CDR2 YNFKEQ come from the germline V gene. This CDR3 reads CASSQAGAVNTEAFF. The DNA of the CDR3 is TGTGCCAGCAGCCAAGCTGGGGCCGTGAACACTGAAGCTTTCTTT.

The CDR3, as DNA: TGTGCCAGTAGTTCCCTCCCGGGGGGACCCTACGAGCAGTACTTC. It specifies CASSSLPGGPYEQYF. This chain uses TRBV19 with TRBJ2-7, with 7 bases matching TRBD2. Germline CDR1 LNHDA, CDR2 SQIVND (reference sequence). CDR3 size: 15 residues. Unmatched junction bases numbered 9, after V lost 5 bases and J lost 2 bases.

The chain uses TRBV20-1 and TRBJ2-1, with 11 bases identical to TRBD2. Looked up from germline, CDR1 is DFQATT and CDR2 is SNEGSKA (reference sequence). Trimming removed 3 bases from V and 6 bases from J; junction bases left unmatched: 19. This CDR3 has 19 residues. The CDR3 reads CSASRVAGGFPLYGNEQFF. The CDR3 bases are TGCAGTGCTAGTAGAGTAGCGGGGGGGTTCCCCCTTTACGGCAATGAGCAGTTCTTC.

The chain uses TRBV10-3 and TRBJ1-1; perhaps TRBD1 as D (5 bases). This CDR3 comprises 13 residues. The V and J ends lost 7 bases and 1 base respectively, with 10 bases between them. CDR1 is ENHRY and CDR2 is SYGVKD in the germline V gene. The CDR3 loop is CAIKGSGNTEAFF. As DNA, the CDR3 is TGTGCCATCAAGGGGTCCGGGAACACTGAAGCTTTCTTT.

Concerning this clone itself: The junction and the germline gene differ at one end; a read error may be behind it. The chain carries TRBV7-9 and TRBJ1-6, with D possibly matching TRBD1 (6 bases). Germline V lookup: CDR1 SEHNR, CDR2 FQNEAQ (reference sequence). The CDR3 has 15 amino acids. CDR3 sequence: CASSSGQPYSSPLHF. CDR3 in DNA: TGTGCCAGCAGCTCCGGACAGCCCTATAGTTCACCCCTCCACTTT.